Here is one TCR beta chain with its context. This specimen belongs to a study of siplizumab effects on memory and regulatory T cells. This CDR3 spans 14 amino acids. V shed 4 bases and J 5 bases; nucleotides not matched to a gene: 7. The germline CDR1 and CDR2 sequences are MGHDK and SYGVNS. Using immunoSEQ multiplex PCR, the repertoire was profiled, and TCRdb retains in-frame clones only, with some absent. The table has roughly 40,000 clones, approximately 88% seen once. The sequencing input was naive CD4+ T cells sorted from blood. The sequence came from a human donor in good health. V is TRBV25-1 and J is TRBJ2-5, with 7 bases identical to TRBD1. The CDR3 sequence is CASSGTGPGETQYF. The CDR3 nucleotides read TGTGCCAGCAGTGGGACAGGTCCGGGGGAGACCCAGTACTTC.